The rows below give T cell receptor beta chains drawn from one sample of a study of cytomegalovirus exposure and HLA in healthy donors. Profiled with immunoSEQ multiplex PCR; TCRdb holds only in-frame clones, not every one. This table holds roughly 90,000 clones, around four fifths found once. The sequenced material came from PBMCs. These receptors originate from a man younger than 45 in good health and CMV-seropositive. CDR3s include the opening cysteine and the closing phenylalanine or tryptophan. Each record gives: J gene, D gene, V gene, clone size, CDR3 protein, CDR3 DNA. D genes are given only for firm matches. Expanded clones are given a class, and other clones once, few, many or no size at all.

J gene: TRBJ2-2; D gene: NA; V gene: TRBV13; clone size: NA; CDR3 protein: CASSRGGAGELFF; CDR3 DNA: TGTGCCAGCAGCCGAGGAGGAGCCGGGGAGCTGTTTTTT
J gene: TRBJ2-7; D gene: NA; V gene: TRBV30; clone size: NA; CDR3 protein: CAWSVLYEQYF; CDR3 DNA: TGTGCCTGGAGTGTTCTCTACGAGCAGTACTTC
J gene: TRBJ2-7; D gene: NA; V gene: TRBV7-8; clone size: NA; CDR3 protein: CASSLDSLYEQYF; CDR3 DNA: TGTGCCAGCAGCTTGGACAGCCTCTACGAGCAGTACTTC
J gene: TRBJ1-5; D gene: TRBD1; V gene: TRBV27; clone size: NA; CDR3 protein: CASSNIRQGTRNQPQHF; CDR3 DNA: TGTGCCAGCAGTAACATTCGACAGGGGACAAGAAATCAGCCCCAGCATTTT
J gene: TRBJ2-1; D gene: TRBD2; V gene: TRBV13; clone size: NA; CDR3 protein: CASSLGLALGNEQFF; CDR3 DNA: TGTGCCAGCAGCTTGGGACTAGCATTGGGGAATGAGCAGTTCTTC
J gene: TRBJ2-5; D gene: TRBD2; V gene: TRBV5-4; clone size: NA; CDR3 protein: CASSSGTSVEETQYF; CDR3 DNA: TGTGCCAGCAGTTCCGGGACTAGCGTGGAAGAGACCCAGTACTTC
J gene: TRBJ2-7; D gene: TRBD2; V gene: TRBV15; clone size: NA; CDR3 protein: CATSREGIAGTDEQYF; CDR3 DNA: TGTGCCACCAGCAGAGAGGGGATAGCGGGAACCGACGAGCAGTACTTC
J gene: TRBJ2-7; D gene: TRBD1; V gene: TRBV9; clone size: few; CDR3 protein: CASSVDGIRTGIYEQYF; CDR3 DNA: TGTGCCAGCAGCGTAGATGGGATTCGGACAGGGATCTACGAGCAGTACTTC
J gene: TRBJ2-2; D gene: NA; V gene: TRBV11-1; clone size: once; CDR3 protein: CASSLKQLSGELFF; CDR3 DNA: TGTGCCAGCAGCTTAAAGCAACTGAGCGGGGAGCTGTTTTTT
J gene: TRBJ1-2; D gene: NA; V gene: TRBV27; clone size: once; CDR3 protein: CASSLEGRRDAATGYTF; CDR3 DNA: TGTGCCAGCAGTTTAGAGGGGAGGCGGGACGCGGCTACTGGCTACACCTTC
J gene: TRBJ2-5; D gene: NA; V gene: TRBV28; clone size: NA; CDR3 protein: CASSSPGGESGETQYF; CDR3 DNA: TGTGCCAGCAGTTCGCCCGGAGGGGAATCAGGCGAGACCCAGTACTTC
J gene: TRBJ1-4; D gene: NA; V gene: TRBV9; clone size: NA; CDR3 protein: CASSVRGDSIGEKLFF; CDR3 DNA: TGTGCCAGCAGCGTTCGGGGAGACTCGATCGGTGAAAAACTGTTTTTT
J gene: TRBJ2-7; D gene: NA; V gene: TRBV7-2; clone size: NA; CDR3 protein: CASSFLGGRPFAYEQYF; CDR3 DNA: TGTGCCAGCAGCTTCTTAGGTGGGAGGCCCTTCGCCTACGAGCAGTACTTC
J gene: TRBJ2-2; D gene: TRBD2; V gene: TRBV28; clone size: NA; CDR3 protein: CASTLAGNTGELFF; CDR3 DNA: TGTGCCAGCACCCTAGCGGGAAACACCGGGGAGCTGTTTTTT
J gene: TRBJ2-2; D gene: TRBD2; V gene: TRBV29-1; clone size: once; CDR3 protein: CSAASSGMNTGELFF; CDR3 DNA: TGCAGCGCAGCCTCTAGCGGGATGAACACCGGGGAGCTGTTTTTT
J gene: TRBJ2-2; D gene: TRBD2; V gene: TRBV28; clone size: NA; CDR3 protein: CASRHLAGGTGELFF; CDR3 DNA: TGTGCCAGCAGACACCTAGCGGGAGGCACCGGGGAGCTGTTTTTT
J gene: TRBJ1-2; D gene: TRBD1; V gene: TRBV27; clone size: NA; CDR3 protein: CASSLSAGGNYGYTF; CDR3 DNA: TGTGCCAGCAGTTTATCGGCAGGGGGCAACTATGGCTACACCTTC
J gene: TRBJ2-1; D gene: TRBD2; V gene: TRBV7-6; clone size: NA; CDR3 protein: CASSFLGAGTSVDEQFF; CDR3 DNA: TGTGCCAGCAGCTTTCTTGGGGCCGGGACTAGCGTCGATGAGCAGTTCTTC
J gene: TRBJ1-2; D gene: NA; V gene: TRBV18; clone size: NA; CDR3 protein: CASSPRGGHGYTF; CDR3 DNA: TGTGCCAGCTCACCACGTGGCGGGCATGGCTACACCTTC
J gene: TRBJ2-1; D gene: NA; V gene: TRBV4-2; clone size: once; CDR3 protein: CASSQGERAHEQFF; CDR3 DNA: TGTGCCAGCAGCCAAGGCGAGAGGGCCCATGAGCAGTTCTTC
J gene: TRBJ1-4; D gene: TRBD1; V gene: TRBV10-3; clone size: few; CDR3 protein: CAIRPGTGGEGEKLFF; CDR3 DNA: TGTGCCATCAGACCCGGGACAGGGGGCGAGGGTGAAAAACTGTTTTTT
J gene: TRBJ2-1; D gene: TRBD1; V gene: TRBV5-1; clone size: NA; CDR3 protein: CASSLEDRVYNEQFF; CDR3 DNA: TGCGCCAGCAGCTTGGAGGACAGGGTCTACAATGAGCAGTTCTTC
J gene: TRBJ2-7; D gene: TRBD2; V gene: TRBV18; clone size: NA; CDR3 protein: CASSPPYLAGAYEQYF; CDR3 DNA: TGTGCCAGCTCACCACCCTATCTAGCGGGAGCCTACGAGCAGTACTTC
J gene: TRBJ2-5; D gene: TRBD2; V gene: TRBV4-3; clone size: NA; CDR3 protein: CASSQGTGLAGGETQYF; CDR3 DNA: TGCGCCAGCAGCCAAGGGACCGGCCTAGCGGGAGGTGAGACCCAGTACTTC
J gene: TRBJ2-2; D gene: TRBD1; V gene: TRBV5-1; clone size: NA; CDR3 protein: CASSLFDRGTGELFF; CDR3 DNA: TGCGCCAGCAGCCTGTTCGACAGGGGGACCGGGGAGCTGTTTTTT
J gene: TRBJ1-2; D gene: NA; V gene: TRBV7-2; clone size: NA; CDR3 protein: CASSPPRDYGYTF; CDR3 DNA: TGTGCCAGCAGTCCCCCTCGAGATTATGGCTACACCTTC
J gene: TRBJ1-1; D gene: TRBD1; V gene: TRBV28; clone size: NA; CDR3 protein: CASRVGTGGRTEAFF; CDR3 DNA: TGTGCCAGCAGAGTAGGGACAGGGGGCAGGACTGAAGCTTTCTTT
J gene: TRBJ2-7; D gene: TRBD2; V gene: TRBV7-9; clone size: NA; CDR3 protein: CASSSSRGLAGYEQYF; CDR3 DNA: TGTGCCAGCAGCTCTAGTAGGGGACTAGCGGGCTACGAGCAGTACTTC
J gene: TRBJ2-7; D gene: NA; V gene: TRBV29-1; clone size: NA; CDR3 protein: CRSSGNSYEQYF; CDR3 DNA: TGCAGAAGTAGCGGTAATTCCTACGAGCAGTACTTC
J gene: TRBJ1-1; D gene: NA; V gene: TRBV25-1; clone size: once; CDR3 protein: CASSDDREAFF; CDR3 DNA: TGTGCCAGCAGTGACGACAGGGAAGCTTTCTTT
J gene: TRBJ1-4; D gene: TRBD1; V gene: TRBV7-2; clone size: NA; CDR3 protein: CASSGDRGGEKLFF; CDR3 DNA: TGTGCCAGCAGCGGAGACAGGGGGGGTGAAAAACTGTTTTTT
J gene: TRBJ2-1; D gene: TRBD2; V gene: TRBV28; clone size: NA; CDR3 protein: CASSFWTSGSNEQFF; CDR3 DNA: TGTGCCAGCAGCTTCTGGACTAGCGGGAGCAATGAGCAGTTCTTC
J gene: TRBJ2-7; D gene: NA; V gene: TRBV10-2; clone size: NA; CDR3 protein: CASSEFQVYEQYF; CDR3 DNA: TGCGCCAGCAGTGAGTTCCAGGTTTACGAGCAGTACTTC
J gene: TRBJ2-3; D gene: NA; V gene: TRBV19; clone size: NA; CDR3 protein: CASRPTQRTSTDTQYF; CDR3 DNA: TGTGCCAGTAGGCCCACACAGAGGACTAGCACAGATACGCAGTATTTT
J gene: TRBJ2-3; D gene: TRBD2; V gene: TRBV20-1; clone size: NA; CDR3 protein: CSAKAGDTQYF; CDR3 DNA: TGCAGTGCTAAGGCGGGGGATACACAGTATTTT
J gene: TRBJ2-7; D gene: TRBD2; V gene: TRBV5-1; clone size: NA; CDR3 protein: CASSPPGLAGSDEQYF; CDR3 DNA: TGCGCCAGCAGCCCTCCGGGACTAGCGGGGTCAGACGAGCAGTACTTC
J gene: TRBJ1-6; D gene: TRBD1; V gene: TRBV2; clone size: NA; CDR3 protein: CASANRGGGNSPLHF; CDR3 DNA: TGTGCCAGCGCCAACAGGGGGGGTGGTAATTCACCCCTCCACTTT
J gene: TRBJ2-2; D gene: NA; V gene: TRBV5-4; clone size: NA; CDR3 protein: CASSILQGNSGELFF; CDR3 DNA: TGTGCCAGCAGCATACTACAGGGTAACTCCGGGGAGCTGTTTTTT
J gene: TRBJ1-1; D gene: NA; V gene: TRBV7-2; clone size: NA; CDR3 protein: CASIPSWQRNTEAFF; CDR3 DNA: TGTGCCAGCATCCCGTCCTGGCAAAGGAACACTGAAGCTTTCTTT
J gene: TRBJ1-6; D gene: NA; V gene: TRBV10-3; clone size: NA; CDR3 protein: CAISEGTNNSPLHF; CDR3 DNA: TGTGCCATCAGTGAGGGGACAAATAATTCACCCCTCCACTTT